This T cell receptor (beta chain) derives from a study of response to subunit inactivated influenza vaccine. Germline V gene sequence: CDR1 SGHRS, CDR2 YFSETQ. This CDR3 has 17 residues. Trimming removed 1 base from V and 2 bases from J, with 18 bases in between. Study-wide results and limits: A suggestion made by the authors is that each seasonal influenza vaccination recruits few new T cells.

On this clonotype itself: Its target is unknown.

TCRdb reanalysed the RT-PCR reads using MiXCR and keeps one entry per CDR3 protein. The data hold about 500,000 distinct CDR3 sequences, with 10% to 15% observed a single time. V and J are TRBV5-1 and TRBJ1-2; D is uncertain. This TCR derives from a man between 50 and 59 years old who received an inactivated influenza vaccine. The sample in question was PBMCs from blood, obtained 40 to 50 days after vaccination. In nucleotides, the CDR3 is TGCGCCAGCAGCTTGTCCGCGGGAGAGCGGCTCAACTATGGCTACACCTTC. This gives the protein CASSLSAGERLNYGYTF.